Listed here is a single T cell receptor (beta chain). Here immunoSEQ multiplex PCR was the method, and the copy in TCRdb shows in-frame clones only, minus some. The sample has about 74,000 clones; around 82% are singletons. The entry originates in a study of blood T cell repertoires in COVID-19. About the study: Material from acute and convalescent COVID-19 was sourced from the United States, Italy and Spain.

The CDR3 covers 16 residues. From germline, CDR1 is SEHNR and CDR2 FQNEAQ (reference sequence). V was clipped by 4 bases and J by 0 bases; unmatched bases: 6. Sequencing input: peripheral blood. The receptor's source is a human donor in a cohort sampled during active COVID-19. The gene calls are TRBV7-9 and TRBJ1-1; TRBD1 aligns across 9 bases. CDR3 residues: CASSSKQGALNTEAFF. Written as DNA, the CDR3 is TGTGCCAGCAGCTCCAAACAGGGGGCTCTGAACACTGAAGCTTTCTTT.